The rows below give T cell receptor beta chains drawn from one sample of a study of T cell changes during pregnancy in multiple sclerosis. This table comes from immunoSEQ multiplex PCR, and its TCRdb copy is limited to in-frame clones, with some not included. The table shows 85,000 to 100,000 clones, with 92% occurring only once. Sample: peripheral blood, taken in the first trimester of pregnancy. These receptors came from a female donor with multiple sclerosis, enrolled in a pregnancy study. Each CDR3 is given with its conserved first and last residue. The D gene is left open where the match is weak. Size tells how often a clone was seen (once, few, many) or the class of an expanded clone, and some rows leave it out.

clone size	V gene	J gene	D gene	CDR3 protein	CDR3 DNA
-	TRBV6-1	TRBJ1-5	TRBD1	CASSDDRGWNQPQHF	TGTGCCAGCAGTGACGACAGGGGTTGGAATCAGCCCCAGCATTTT
-	TRBV11-3	TRBJ2-5	TRBD1	CASSPGAGTETQETQYF	TGTGCCAGCAGCCCGGGTGCAGGGACAGAGACGCAAGAGACCCAGTACTTC
once	TRBV25-1	TRBJ1-4	TRBD1	CASSPSGQGALREKLFF	TGTGCCAGCAGCCCATCGGGACAGGGGGCGTTGAGGGAAAAACTGTTTTTT
-	TRBV25-1	TRBJ2-2	TRBD1	CASSRDRDTGELFF	TGTGCCAGCAGCCGGGACAGGGACACCGGGGAGCTGTTTTTT
-	TRBV12-5	TRBJ1-1	-	CASDDRTEAFF	TGTGCTAGTGATGATCGGACTGAAGCTTTCTTT
-	TRBV7-2	TRBJ1-2	-	CASSLAAGGRDYTF	TGTGCCAGCAGCTTAGCTGCAGGAGGTCGGGACTACACCTTC
-	TRBV29-1	TRBJ2-3	TRBD1	CSAAGQGKDTQYF	TGCAGCGCCGCCGGACAGGGGAAAGATACGCAGTATTTT
few	TRBV27	TRBJ1-5	TRBD1	CASSPKGAGQPQHF	TGTGCCAGCAGTCCAAAGGGGGCAGGGCAGCCCCAGCATTTT
-	TRBV15	TRBJ2-5	-	CATSRDLAEGRETQYF	TGTGCCACCAGCAGAGATCTGGCCGAGGGCAGGGAGACCCAGTACTTC
-	TRBV6-1	TRBJ2-1	TRBD1	CASSHRGQTYNEQFF	TGTGCCAGCAGCCACAGGGGGCAGACCTACAATGAGCAGTTCTTC
-	TRBV4-1	TRBJ2-1	TRBD1	CASSRDRGNEQFF	TGCGCCAGCAGCCGGGACAGGGGCAATGAGCAGTTCTTC
-	TRBV5-4	TRBJ2-3	-	CASSFLSPEDTQYF	TGTGCCAGCAGCTTCCTAAGTCCCGAAGATACGCAGTATTTT
once	TRBV6-5	TRBJ2-3	TRBD2	CASSPLAGPTDTQYF	TGTGCCAGCAGTCCTCTAGCGGGTCCCACAGATACGCAGTATTTT
once	TRBV4-2	TRBJ2-3	TRBD2	CASSQEDSGGITDTQYF	TGTGCCAGCAGCCAAGAAGATAGCGGGGGGATCACAGATACGCAGTATTTT
-	TRBV7-9	TRBJ2-7	-	CASSLGGAGEQYF	TGTGCCAGCAGCTTAGGGGGCGCGGGGGAGCAGTACTTC
few	TRBV7-2	TRBJ1-3	TRBD1	CASSYGQGNTIYF	TGTGCCAGCAGCTACGGACAGGGTAACACCATATATTTT
-	TRBV7-9	TRBJ2-7	-	CASSLPADYEQYF	TGTGCCAGCAGCTTACCGGCGGACTACGAGCAGTACTTC